The clone carrying this TCR beta chain was picked up a small number of times. These data come from a study of T cells after yellow fever vaccination. Via MiXCR, TCRdb re-called the 5' RACE reads, giving one row per CDR3 protein. The sample consists of 320,000 or so distinct CDR3 sequences, 7% to 10% of them appearing once. This specimen was PBMCs, taken 45 days after the first yellow fever vaccination. The clonotype comes from a man between 18 and 35 years old who received the YFV17D yellow fever vaccine.

This CDR3 is CASSYSVSENIQYF. The DNA of the CDR3 is TGTGCCAGCAGTTACTCGGTATCGGAAAACATTCAGTACTTC. The rearrangement joins TRBV6-5 to TRBJ2-4; no reliable D call. This CDR3 is built from 14 residues. Trimming removed 0 bases at V and 5 bases at J, with 8 bases between. The germline V gene encodes CDR1 MNHEY and CDR2 SVGAGI.